One T cell receptor (beta chain) is described in this entry. What antigen it recognizes has not been identified. No much larger clonotype is one base removed from it; base qualities were not supplied. The CDR3 holds 13 amino acids from the cysteine to the phenylalanine. Kept here is only the CDR3 DNA, which spans 39 bases and is read in frame from base 1. V is reduced by 7 bases and J by 2 bases, leaving a spacing of 11 bases between them. Reading the germline V gene (reference sequence) gives CDR1 SEHNR and CDR2 FQNEAQ. Library creation used 5' RACE. TCRdb names Illumina HiSeq 2500 as the instrument used. A second PCR of roughly 7 to 12 cycles was run with a J-beta primer mix and a sample-barcoded 5' primer. A unique molecular identifier was introduced onto each TCR beta cDNA molecule by a template-switch 5' adaptor carrying 12 random nucleotides. At least 3 million CDR3-containing paired-end reads were obtained from each sample. The Mint cDNA synthesis kit, primed by a TRBC-specific oligonucleotide, was used to synthesize first-strand cDNA from all RNA. After uracil-DNA glycosylase treatment, a first 18-cycle PCR used universal primers M1SS and BC2_uni_R on all cDNA. The study's processing was this. Normalization of each sample was performed by random selection of 1 million high-quality reads, each carrying a distinct molecular identifier. Reads sharing molecular identifiers were discarded rather than binned into consensus sequences. CDR3 identification, clonotype clustering and error correction used MiTCR with a Q25 quality threshold and the strictest error-elimination algorithm. A nonparametric unseen species model with Euler transformation was used to estimate a lower bound on total TCR beta diversity. TCRdb trimmed public reads at Q25 via fastp, called clones via MiXCR and kept in-frame beta chains. Each entry is one CDR3 protein sequence, shown with its most common DNA and genes. Clone size and V and J calls follow TCRdb, not the original study. Recorded for this sample are about 1.5 million distinct CDR3 sequences; roughly two fifths of them occurred a single time. The ten largest make up 4% of the sample.

This entry is derived from a study of blood T cells in healthy people across ages (dated by TCRdb to between 2014 and 2017). As for the study more broadly: In model experiments, template switching captured about one uniquely barcoded TCR beta cDNA molecule for every two T cells. To track age-related changes in TCR beta repertoire diversity, the study relied on deep sequencing normalized with unique cDNA molecular identifiers. The donors were divided into four age groups: young (average about 16 years), middle-aged (under 40), aged (approximately 59) and long-lived (82). To avoid experimental bias, donors of different ages were randomly spread across the sequencing lanes. For two donors (one aged 18 to 30 and one aged 80 or older), the study analyzed two additional independent replicas of 1 million unique cDNA reads from the same blood draw.

Systemically healthy Caucasian individuals from Russia, around 38 in total and aged roughly 6 to 95 years, were included as donors. Each donor gave ten milliliters of peripheral blood, collected into EDTA-treated Vacutainer tubes. Ficoll-Paque density-gradient centrifugation was used to isolate PBMCs, with at least 6 million obtained per sample. Total RNA, at least 6 micrograms per sample, was extracted from PBMCs with Trizol reagent. For every donor, an aliquot of PBMCs went through flow cytometry to measure the percentages of naive CD45RAhigh/CD27high T cells. The paper's findings and limits, for the study overall: Estimates of total diversity based on one million sequenced T cells were regarded as lower bounds and as underestimates. Because donor CMV infection status was unknown, age-related changes in expanded clonotypes were potentially confounded. As age increased, observed TCR beta diversity per million T cells dropped in a roughly linear way, and a significant reduction was already evident by age roughly 36. Bulk unsorted PBMC profiling prevented conclusive comparison of naive and antigen-experienced compartments. Compared with the aged group, the long-lived group had more naive CD4+ T cells, fewer expanded clones and increased TCR diversity, suggesting age selection. Observed TCR beta diversity correlated strongly with the percentage of naive T cells measured by flow cytometry.

This TCR was sampled from a woman under 30 in good health. The sample comprised blood. In this chain, TRBV7-9 is recombined with TRBJ1-1; the D segment could be TRBD1, given 6 matching bases. The DNA sequence is TGTGCCAGCAAAGGGGGGGCCAACACTGAAGCTTTCTTT. Its coded protein is CASKGGANTEAFF. Joined to the reference TRBV7-9 and TRBJ1-1 proteins, this CDR3 gives the full variable domain: DTGVSQNPRHKITKRGQNVTFRCDPISEHNRLYWYRQTLGQGPEFLTYFQNEAQLEKSRLLSDRFSAERPKGSFSTLEIQRTEQGDSAMYLCASKGGANTEAFFGQGTRLTVV.